Sequencing of this T cell receptor (beta chain) was carried out in a study of T cells expressing NK-cell markers (dated by TCRdb to the early 2020s). With regard to the full study: Three sorted T-cell subsets (CD3+CD56+NKG2C+, CD3+CD56+NKG2C- and CD3+CD56-NKG2C+) from under 10 donors had their TCR beta-chain repertoires profiled. Among the eight sequenced donors, seven were HCMV-seropositive and one was HCMV-seronegative. Randomly selected healthy volunteers, three men and five women, were used as the eight sequenced donors. Illumina HiSeq 2000/2500, MiSeq or NextSeq was used to sequence libraries as 2 x 150 bp reads.

Including the terminal cysteine and phenylalanine, the CDR3 comprises 16 residues. Only the protein is available. CDR1 and CDR2 are read off the germline V gene as SGHTA and FQGTGA. General study outcomes and caveats: In a handful of donors, the dominant CD3+CD56+NKG2C+ clonotypes were found to rank among the top 10 CD8+ clonotypes and to make up about 1.0-7.0% of CD8+ T cells. Those dominant clonotypes were again the most abundant among CD3+CD56-NKG2C+ cells in several donors, at about 25-60.1%. Whether the expanded NKG2C-expressing T cell clones were specific for HCMV antigens remained unclear.

HCMV serostatus was determined by detecting HCMV-specific IgG in serum with a commercial ELISA kit. Ficoll density gradient centrifugation was used to isolate peripheral blood mononuclear cells from blood. The listed sequencing device is Illumina HiSeq 2000. The TCR beta cDNA libraries were made using 5'RACE template switching, a step that added both a universal primer site and unique molecular identifiers. cDNA synthesis was primed from the TCR beta constant segment and was followed by two successive PCR amplification steps. In the authors' own workflow: MIGEC handled demultiplexing of the reads and grouping by UMI, while MiTCR was used to assemble and quantify clonotypes. To remove erroneous sequences, TCR cDNA sequences were retained only when supported by two or more reads. Downstream repertoire analysis used the tcR package, and clonotypes were matched across fractions by CDR3 nucleotide sequence plus V segment. Antigen specificity was annotated against VDJdb with VDJmatch, allowing one amino acid substitution in CDR3. Through TCRdb reprocessing, the reads give one entry per CDR3 protein sequence; DNA is omitted. It is TCRdb's table, rather than the study itself, that gives the V and J calls and clone size. The record for this sample contains about 410,000 distinct CDR3 sequences. The ten largest account for about 10% of the sample.

In regard to this clonotype: Its antigen is unknown.

Sequencing was carried out using blood T cells: a sorted CD56 or NKG2C T cell subset, CD4+ or CD8+ T cells, or bulk PBMC T cells (not recorded which). Recombination linked TRBV7-3 to TRBJ1-4. This receptor was identified in a woman between 50 and 59 years old in good health. Donor details come from another sample of the same person, matched by shared clones. The CDR3 corresponds to CASSLGPRETNEKLFF.